The rows below give T cell receptor beta chains drawn from one sample of a study of T cell repertoires in cytomegalovirus infection. TCRdb re-analysed the reads in MiXCR, keeping a single row per CDR3 protein. The sample holds 350,000 to 550,000 distinct CDR3 sequences, roughly 30% seen once. Material for sequencing was PBMCs. The receptor source for this set is a human donor in good health (CMV status not recorded). Some clones in this sample may be carry-over from other donors' samples. CDR3s include the opening cysteine and the closing phenylalanine or tryptophan. A D gene is named only where the DNA matches it firmly. Expanded clones get a size class; other rows say once, few or many, or leave the size out.

TRBJ2-1	TRBD2	NA	TRBV11-2	CASSLDVAGGSEQFF	TGTGCCAGCAGCTTAGACGTAGCGGGGGGAAGTGAGCAGTTCTTC
TRBJ2-5	NA	many	TRBV7-6	CASSYTGKTQYF	TGTGCCAGCAGTTATACAGGGAAGACCCAGTACTTC
TRBJ1-2	NA	few	TRBV6-6	CASRERGTGAWGYTF	TGTGCCAGCAGGGAGAGGGGGACTGGTGCGTGGGGCTACACCTTC
TRBJ2-2	NA	many	TRBV7-2	CASSLVGAGAVGELFF	TGTGCCAGCAGCTTAGTCGGGGCAGGGGCCGTCGGGGAGCTGTTTTTT
TRBJ2-3	TRBD1	few	TRBV5-6	CASSLRQGEADTQYF	TGTGCCAGCAGCCTTCGACAGGGAGAAGCAGATACGCAGTATTTT
TRBJ2-5	NA	NA	TRBV24-1	CATRDNRGGQETQYF	TGTGCCACCAGAGATAACAGGGGAGGCCAAGAGACCCAGTACTTC
TRBJ1-5	TRBD1	once	TRBV19	CASSHRTGNNQPQHF	TGTGCCAGTAGTCACCGGACAGGTAATAATCAGCCCCAGCATTTT
TRBJ1-3	NA	NA	TRBV19	CASVEGPGNSIYF	TGTGCCAGTGTAGAGGGACCTGGAAACTCCATATATTTT
TRBJ2-5	NA	many	TRBV7-8	CASSLLGPTQETQYF	TGTGCCAGCAGCTTACTTGGGCCGACCCAAGAGACCCAGTACTTC
TRBJ1-1	NA	NA	TRBV6-2/TRBV6-3	CASSYGQTNTEALF	TGTGCCAGCAGTTACGGACAGACGAACACTGAAGCTTTATTT